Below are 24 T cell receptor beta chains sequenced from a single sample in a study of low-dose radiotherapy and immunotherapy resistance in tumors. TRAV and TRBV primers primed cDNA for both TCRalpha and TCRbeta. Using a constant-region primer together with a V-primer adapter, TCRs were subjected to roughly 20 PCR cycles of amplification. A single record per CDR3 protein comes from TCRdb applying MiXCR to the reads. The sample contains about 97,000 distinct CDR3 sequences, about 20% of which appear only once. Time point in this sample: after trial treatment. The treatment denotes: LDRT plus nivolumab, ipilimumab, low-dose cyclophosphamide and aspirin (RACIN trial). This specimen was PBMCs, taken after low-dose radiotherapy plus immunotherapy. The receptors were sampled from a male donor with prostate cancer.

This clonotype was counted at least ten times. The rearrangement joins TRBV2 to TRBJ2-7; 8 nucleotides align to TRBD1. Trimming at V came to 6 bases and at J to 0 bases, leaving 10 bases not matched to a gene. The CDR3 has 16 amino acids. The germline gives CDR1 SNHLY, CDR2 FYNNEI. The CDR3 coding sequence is TGTGCCAGCAGGGGCGTCGGACAGGGAACCTCCTACGAGCAGTACTTC. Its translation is CASRGVGQGTSYEQYF.

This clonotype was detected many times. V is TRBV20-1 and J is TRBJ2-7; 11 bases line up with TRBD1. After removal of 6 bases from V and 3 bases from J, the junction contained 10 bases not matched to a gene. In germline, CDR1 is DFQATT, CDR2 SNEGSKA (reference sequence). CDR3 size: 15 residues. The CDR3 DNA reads TGCAGTGCCCATGAGGGACAGGGGGGGTTCTACGAGCAGTACTTC. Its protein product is CSAHEGQGGFYEQYF.

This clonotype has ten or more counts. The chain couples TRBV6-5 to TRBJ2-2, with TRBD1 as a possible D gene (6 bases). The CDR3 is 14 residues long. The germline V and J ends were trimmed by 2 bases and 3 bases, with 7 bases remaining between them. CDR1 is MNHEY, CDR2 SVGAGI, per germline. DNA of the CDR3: TGTGCCAGCAGTTACGGACAGTACACCGGGGAGCTGTTTTTT. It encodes CASSYGQYTGELFF.

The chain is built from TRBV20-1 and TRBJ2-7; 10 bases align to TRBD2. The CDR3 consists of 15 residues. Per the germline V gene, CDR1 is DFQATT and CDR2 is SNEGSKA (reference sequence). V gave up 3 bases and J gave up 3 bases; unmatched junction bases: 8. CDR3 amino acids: CSARSSGGGVYEQYF. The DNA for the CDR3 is TGCAGTGCTAGGTCCAGCGGGGGGGGGGTCTACGAGCAGTACTTC.

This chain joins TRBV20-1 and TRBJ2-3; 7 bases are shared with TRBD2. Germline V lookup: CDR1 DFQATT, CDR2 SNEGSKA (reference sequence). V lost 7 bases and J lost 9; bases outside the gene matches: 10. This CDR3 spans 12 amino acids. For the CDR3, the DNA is TGCAGTGTCCCTTCTAGCGGACAAACGCAGTATTTT. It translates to CSVPSSGQTQYF.

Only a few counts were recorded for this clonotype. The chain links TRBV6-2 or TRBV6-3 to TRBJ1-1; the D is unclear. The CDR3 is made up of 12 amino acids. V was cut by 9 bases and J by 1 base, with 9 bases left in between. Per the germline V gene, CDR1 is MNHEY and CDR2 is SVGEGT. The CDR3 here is CARPGRNTEAFF. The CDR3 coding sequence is TGTGCCAGACCCGGACGGAACACTGAAGCTTTCTTT.

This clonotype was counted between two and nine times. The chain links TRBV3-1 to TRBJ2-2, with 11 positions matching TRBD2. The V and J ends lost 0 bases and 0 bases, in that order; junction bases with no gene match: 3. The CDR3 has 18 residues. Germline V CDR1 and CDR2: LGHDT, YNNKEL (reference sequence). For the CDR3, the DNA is TGTGCCAGCAGCCAAGATCTGGGACTAGCGGCGAACACCGGGGAGCTGTTTTTT. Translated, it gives CASSQDLGLAANTGELFF. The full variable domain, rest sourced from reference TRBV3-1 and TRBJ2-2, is DTAVSQTPKYLVTQMGNDKSIKCEQNLGHDTMYWYKQDSKKFLKIMFSYNNKELIINETVPNRFSPKSPDKAHLNLHINSLELGDSAVYFCASSQDLGLAANTGELFFGEGSRLTVL.

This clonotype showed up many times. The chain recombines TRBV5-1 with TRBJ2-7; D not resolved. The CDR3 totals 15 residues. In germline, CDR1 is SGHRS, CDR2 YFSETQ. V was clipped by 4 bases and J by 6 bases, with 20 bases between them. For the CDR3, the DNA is TGCGCCAGCAGCCAAAACACCCTAACCCCGGGCGAGCAGTACTTC. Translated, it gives CASSQNTLTPGEQYF.

The CDR3 reads CASSLRVEDTQYF. CDR3 in DNA: TGCGCCAGCAGCTTGAGGGTGGAAGATACGCAGTATTTT. The chain links TRBV5-1 to TRBJ2-3; D is unresolved. Trimming took 1 base from V and 5 from J, leaving 8 bases between them. Looked up from germline, CDR1 is SGHRS and CDR2 is YFSETQ. The CDR3 spans 13 residues.

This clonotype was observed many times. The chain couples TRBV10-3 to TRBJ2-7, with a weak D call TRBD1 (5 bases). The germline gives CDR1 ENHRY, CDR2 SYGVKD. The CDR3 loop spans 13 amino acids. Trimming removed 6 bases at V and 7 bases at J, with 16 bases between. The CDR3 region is CAISRQPFQEQYF. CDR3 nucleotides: TGTGCCATCAGCCGACAGCCATTCCAGGAGCAGTACTTC.

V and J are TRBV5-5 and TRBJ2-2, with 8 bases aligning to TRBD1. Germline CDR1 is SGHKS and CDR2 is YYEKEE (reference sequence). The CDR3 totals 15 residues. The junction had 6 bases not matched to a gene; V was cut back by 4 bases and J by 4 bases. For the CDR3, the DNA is TGTGCCAGCAGCCTTTTGACAGGGGCCACCGGGGAGCTGTTTTTT. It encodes CASSLLTGATGELFF.

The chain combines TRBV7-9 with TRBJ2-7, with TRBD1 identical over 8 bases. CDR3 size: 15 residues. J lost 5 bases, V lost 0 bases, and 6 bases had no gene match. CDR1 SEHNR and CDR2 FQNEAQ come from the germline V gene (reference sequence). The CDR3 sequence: CASSLATTGADEQYF. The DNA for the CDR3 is TGTGCCAGCAGCTTAGCCACGACAGGGGCGGACGAGCAGTACTTC.

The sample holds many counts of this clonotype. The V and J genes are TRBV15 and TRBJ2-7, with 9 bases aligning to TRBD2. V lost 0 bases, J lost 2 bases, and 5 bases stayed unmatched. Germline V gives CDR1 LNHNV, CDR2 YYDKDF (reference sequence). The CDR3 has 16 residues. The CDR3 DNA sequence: TGTGCCACCAGCAGAGAATGGGGCGGGGGGGCCTACGAGCAGTACTTC. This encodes CATSREWGGGAYEQYF.

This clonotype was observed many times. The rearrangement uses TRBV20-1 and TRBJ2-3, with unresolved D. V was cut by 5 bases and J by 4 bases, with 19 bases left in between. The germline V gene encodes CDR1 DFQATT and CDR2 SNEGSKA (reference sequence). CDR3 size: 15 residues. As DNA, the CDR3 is TGCAGTGCTCCCCGGTCCGCTGGGGTGTCAGATACGCAGTATTTT. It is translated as CSAPRSAGVSDTQYF.

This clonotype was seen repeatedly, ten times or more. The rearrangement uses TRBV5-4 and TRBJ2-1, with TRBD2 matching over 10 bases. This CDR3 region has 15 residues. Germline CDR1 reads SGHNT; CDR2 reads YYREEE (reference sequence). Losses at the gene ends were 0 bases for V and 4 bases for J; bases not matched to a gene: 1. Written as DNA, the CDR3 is TGTGCCAGCAGCTTGGCTAGCGGGGGTTACAATGAGCAGTTCTTC. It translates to CASSLASGGYNEQFF.

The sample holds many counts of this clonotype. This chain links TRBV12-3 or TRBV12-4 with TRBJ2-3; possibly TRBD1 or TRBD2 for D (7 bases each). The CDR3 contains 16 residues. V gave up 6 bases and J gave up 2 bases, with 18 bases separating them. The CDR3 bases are TGTGCCAGCAGAAAAACCACAGGGGACTACACAGATACGCAGTATTTT. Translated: CASRKTTGDYTDTQYF.

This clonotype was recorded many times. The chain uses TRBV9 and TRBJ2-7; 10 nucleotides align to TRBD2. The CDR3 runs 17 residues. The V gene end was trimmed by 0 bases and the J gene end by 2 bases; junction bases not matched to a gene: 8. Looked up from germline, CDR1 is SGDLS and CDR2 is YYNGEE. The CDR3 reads CASSVVSGGVSAYEQYF. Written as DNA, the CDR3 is TGTGCCAGCAGCGTAGTAAGCGGGGGGGTTTCGGCCTACGAGCAGTACTTC.

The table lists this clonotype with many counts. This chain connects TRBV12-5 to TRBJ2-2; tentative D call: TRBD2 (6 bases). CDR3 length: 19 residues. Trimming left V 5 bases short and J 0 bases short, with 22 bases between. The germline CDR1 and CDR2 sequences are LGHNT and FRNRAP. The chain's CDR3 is CASGGSGGRAGANTGELFF. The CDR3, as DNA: TGTGCTAGTGGTGGCAGTGGGGGTCGAGCGGGCGCGAACACCGGGGAGCTGTTTTTT.

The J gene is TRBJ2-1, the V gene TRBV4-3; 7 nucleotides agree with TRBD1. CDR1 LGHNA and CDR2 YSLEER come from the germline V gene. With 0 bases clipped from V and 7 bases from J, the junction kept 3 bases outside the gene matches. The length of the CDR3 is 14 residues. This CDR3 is CASSQDRGLNEQFF. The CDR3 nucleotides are TGCGCCAGCAGCCAAGATAGGGGGCTGAATGAGCAGTTCTTC.

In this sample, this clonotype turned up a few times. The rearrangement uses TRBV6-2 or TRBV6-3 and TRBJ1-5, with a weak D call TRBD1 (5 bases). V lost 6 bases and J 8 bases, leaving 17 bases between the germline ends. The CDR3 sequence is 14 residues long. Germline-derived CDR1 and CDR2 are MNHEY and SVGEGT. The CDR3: CASRHIGTLEPQHF. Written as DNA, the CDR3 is TGTGCCAGCAGACATATCGGGACTTTAGAGCCCCAGCATTTT.

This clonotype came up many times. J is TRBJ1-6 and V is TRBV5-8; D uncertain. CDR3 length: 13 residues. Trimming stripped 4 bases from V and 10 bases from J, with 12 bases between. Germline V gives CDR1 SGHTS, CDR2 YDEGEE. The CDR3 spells CASSQTKASPLHF. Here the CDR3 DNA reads TGTGCCAGCAGCCAAACAAAGGCGTCACCCCTCCACTTT.

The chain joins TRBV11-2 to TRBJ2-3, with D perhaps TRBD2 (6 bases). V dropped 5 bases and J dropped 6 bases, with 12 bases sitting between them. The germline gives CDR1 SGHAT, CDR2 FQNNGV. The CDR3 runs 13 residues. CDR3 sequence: CASSQSRGDTQYF. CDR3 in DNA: TGTGCCAGCAGCCAATCCCGGGGGGATACGCAGTATTTT.

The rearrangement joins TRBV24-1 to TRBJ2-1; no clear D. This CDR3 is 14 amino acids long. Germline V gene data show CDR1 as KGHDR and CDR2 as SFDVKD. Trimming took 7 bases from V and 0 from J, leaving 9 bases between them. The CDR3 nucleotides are TGTGCCACCAGGGCTACCAGCTCCTACAATGAGCAGTTCTTC. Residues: CATRATSSYNEQFF.

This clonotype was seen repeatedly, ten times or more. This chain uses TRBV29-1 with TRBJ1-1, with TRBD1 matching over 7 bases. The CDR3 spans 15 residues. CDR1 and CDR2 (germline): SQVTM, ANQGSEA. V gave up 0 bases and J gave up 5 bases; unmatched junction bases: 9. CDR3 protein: CSVEDYNRGVTEAFF. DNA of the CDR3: TGCAGCGTTGAAGATTACAACAGGGGAGTGACTGAAGCTTTCTTT.